Below are 2 T cell receptor beta chains sequenced from a single sample in a study of T cells after yellow fever vaccination. TCRdb passed the 5' RACE reads through MiXCR, listing each CDR3 protein once. The sample consists of 350,000 or so distinct CDR3 sequences, roughly 7.5% of them appearing once. The source material was PBMCs, sampled around 45 days after the first yellow fever vaccination. These receptors came from a man between 18 and 29 years old who received the YFV17D yellow fever vaccine.

This clonotype was seen more than once but under ten times. V usage is TRBV12-3 or TRBV12-4 and J usage is TRBJ2-6; D gene ambiguous. V was cut by 4 bases and J by 0 bases, with 13 bases left in between. The length of the CDR3 is 17 residues. The CDR3 loop is CASSSLVGGSGANVLTF. DNA for the CDR3: TGTGCCAGCAGTTCCCTCGTGGGCGGCTCTGGGGCCAACGTCCTGACTTTC.

The chain combines TRBV20-1 with TRBJ1-5; D ambiguous. This CDR3 is built from 13 residues. Germline-derived CDR1 and CDR2 are DFQATT and SNEGSKA (reference sequence). V lost 8 bases, J lost 4 bases, and 15 bases lay in between. The CDR3 nucleotides are TGCAGTACTCAAAAGGGCAAAAATCAGCCCCAGCATTTT. It translates to CSTQKGKNQPQHF.